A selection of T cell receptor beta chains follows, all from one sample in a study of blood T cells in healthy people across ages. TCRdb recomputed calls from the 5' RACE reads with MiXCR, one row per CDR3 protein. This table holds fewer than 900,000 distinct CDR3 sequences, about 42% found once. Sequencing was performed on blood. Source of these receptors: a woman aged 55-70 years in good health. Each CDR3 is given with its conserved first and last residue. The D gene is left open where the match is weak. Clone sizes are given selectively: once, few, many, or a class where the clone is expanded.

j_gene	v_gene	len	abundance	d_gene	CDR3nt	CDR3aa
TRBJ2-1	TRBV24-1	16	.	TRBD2	TGTGCCACCAGTGATCCCACGGGACTAGCGACCAATGAGCAGTTCTTC	CATSDPTGLATNEQFF
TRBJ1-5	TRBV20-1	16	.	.	TGCAGTGCTAGTCAAGCCGGCCTCTACAGCAATCAGCCCCAGCATTTT	CSASQAGLYSNQPQHF
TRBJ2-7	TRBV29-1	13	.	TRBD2	TGCAGCGTTGCACGGACTAGCGGGAACGAGCAGTACTTC	CSVARTSGNEQYF
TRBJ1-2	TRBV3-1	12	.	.	TGTGCCAGCAGCCAGACTGTTTATGGCTACACCTTC	CASSQTVYGYTF
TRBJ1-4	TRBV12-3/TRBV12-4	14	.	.	TGTGCCAGCAGTACCCCCGGGATGAATGAAAAACTGTTTTTT	CASSTPGMNEKLFF
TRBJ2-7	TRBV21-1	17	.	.	TGTGCCAGCAGCAAAGACAATGGGACAGGGGTCTCCTACGAGCAGTACTTC	CASSKDNGTGVSYEQYF
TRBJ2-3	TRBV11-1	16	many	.	TGTGCCAGCAGCTTAGTTCTAGAAGCTAGCACAGATACGCAGTATTTT	CASSLVLEASTDTQYF
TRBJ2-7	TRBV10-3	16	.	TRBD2	TGTGCCATGGGCTCCGTTAGCGGGGCCTCCTACAATGAGCAGTACTTC	CAMGSVSGASYNEQYF
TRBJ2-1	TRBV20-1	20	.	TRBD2	TGCAGTGCTAGAGATTCGGGGGTAGCGGGAATGGTGGGGCCCTACAATGAGCAGTTCTTC	CSARDSGVAGMVGPYNEQFF
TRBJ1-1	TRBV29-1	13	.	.	TGCAGCGTGGCCGAGGCGGTAAACACTGAAGCTTTCTTT	CSVAEAVNTEAFF
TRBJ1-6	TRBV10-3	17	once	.	TGTGCCATCAGTGAGTCGTCCGCTAGCTCCTATAATTCACCCCTCCACTTT	CAISESSASSYNSPLHF
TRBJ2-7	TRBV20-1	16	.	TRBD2	TGCAGTGCTCTAACGAGACTAGCGGGGGGGTACAATGAGCAGTACTTC	CSALTRLAGGYNEQYF
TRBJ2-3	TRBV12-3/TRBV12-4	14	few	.	TGTGCCAGCAGCCCTGAGTCGGGCACAGATACGCAGTATTTT	CASSPESGTDTQYF
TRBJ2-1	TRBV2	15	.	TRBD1	TGTGCCAGCAGTGAAGGGAGGACAGGGGGCAATGAGCAGTTCTTC	CASSEGRTGGNEQFF
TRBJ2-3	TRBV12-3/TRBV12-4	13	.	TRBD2	TGTGCCAGCCGAAGGTCGGGGGGAGATACGCAGTATTTT	CASRRSGGDTQYF
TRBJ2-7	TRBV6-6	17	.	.	TGTGCCAGCAGTTACTCGGGGAGGGGGGGCGCAAGTTACGAGCAGTACTTC	CASSYSGRGGASYEQYF
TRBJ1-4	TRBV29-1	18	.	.	TGCAGCGTTTCCCCGCCCCGGCAGGGTATGGGTAGTAATGAAAAACTGTTTTTT	CSVSPPRQGMGSNEKLFF
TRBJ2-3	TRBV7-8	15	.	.	TGTGCCAGCAGCTTAAGATCGGGGGGCACAGATACGCAGTATTTT	CASSLRSGGTDTQYF
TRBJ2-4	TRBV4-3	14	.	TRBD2	TGCGCCAGCAGCCAAGATTTCGGGACTACAATTCAGTACTTC	CASSQDFGTTIQYF
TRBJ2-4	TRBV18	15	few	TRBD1	TGTGCCAGCTCACCCGTTTGGGACAGGGTGGGAGAGCAGTACTTC	CASSPVWDRVGEQYF
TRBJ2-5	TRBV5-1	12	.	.	TGCGCCAGCAGCGAACTACGGGAGACCCAGTACTTC	CASSELRETQYF
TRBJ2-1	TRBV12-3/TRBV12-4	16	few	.	TGTGCCAGCAGTACCCGGGACTCGAGCTCCTACAATGAGCAGTTCTTC	CASSTRDSSSYNEQFF
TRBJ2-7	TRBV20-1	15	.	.	TGCAGTGCTAGAGCCCGCTACCGACTAGGGGGCGAGCAGTACTTC	CSARARYRLGGEQYF
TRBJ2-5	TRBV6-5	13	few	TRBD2	TGTGCCAGCCGACTAGCGGGAAAAGAGACCCAGTACTTC	CASRLAGKETQYF
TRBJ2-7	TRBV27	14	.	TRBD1	TGTGCCAACAGTCGACGGACAGGGGGGTACGAGCAGTACTTC	CANSRRTGGYEQYF
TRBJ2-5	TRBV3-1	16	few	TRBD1	TGTGCCAGCAGCCAAGGTCAGGGGGCAATCCAAGAGACCCAGTACTTC	CASSQGQGAIQETQYF
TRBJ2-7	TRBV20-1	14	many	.	TGCAGTGCTAGATCTCGATCCTCTACCTACGAGCAGTACTTC	CSARSRSSTYEQYF
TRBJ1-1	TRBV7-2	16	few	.	TGTGCCAGCAGCTTAGTGGCGGGGGGCCTGAACACTGAAGCTTTCTTT	CASSLVAGGLNTEAFF
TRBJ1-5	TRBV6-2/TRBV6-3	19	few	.	TGTGCCAGCAGATCTCAACGGGGCAGGAATAGAGTCAGCGGTCAGCCCCAGCATTTT	CASRSQRGRNRVSGQPQHF
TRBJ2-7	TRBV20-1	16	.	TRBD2	TGCAGTGCTAGAGGTAGCAGGGAGGGAATATCCTACGAGCAGTACTTC	CSARGSREGISYEQYF
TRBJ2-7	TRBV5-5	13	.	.	TGTGCCAGCAGCTTGATGGGAACCTACGAGCAGTACTTC	CASSLMGTYEQYF
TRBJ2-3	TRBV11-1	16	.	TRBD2	TGTGCCAGCAGCTTAGGAGCGGGAGGGATCACAGAGACGCAGTATTTT	CASSLGAGGITETQYF
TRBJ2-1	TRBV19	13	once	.	TGTGCCAGTACTACAGATATCTACAATGAGCAGTTCTTC	CASTTDIYNEQFF
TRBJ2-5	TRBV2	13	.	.	TGTGCCAGCACTCGGACTCCTCAAGAGACCCAGTACTTC	CASTRTPQETQYF
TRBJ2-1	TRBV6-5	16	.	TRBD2	TGTGCCAGCAGCGCCAGACTAGCGTTCTCCTACAATGAGCAGTTCTTC	CASSARLAFSYNEQFF
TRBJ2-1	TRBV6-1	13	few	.	TGTGCCAGCAGGAGACCCGTCAGCAATGAGCAGTTCTTC	CASRRPVSNEQFF
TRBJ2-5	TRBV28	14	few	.	TGTGCCAGCAGCCCATCCGGGACAAGGCACGCCCAGTACTTC	CASSPSGTRHAQYF
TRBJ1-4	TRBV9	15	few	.	TGTGCCAGCAGCGTAGCCCCAGGGCTCAATGAAAAACTGTTTTTT	CASSVAPGLNEKLFF
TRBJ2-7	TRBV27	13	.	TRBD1	TGTGCCGGCAGTCTGGACAGGGTAGGCCAGCAGTACTTC	CAGSLDRVGQQYF
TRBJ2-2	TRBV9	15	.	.	TGTGCCAGCAGCCGGGACACCCTGAACACCGGGGAGCTGTTTTTT	CASSRDTLNTGELFF
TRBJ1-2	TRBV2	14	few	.	TGTGCCAGCAGTGAAGCGGCCGGGATAGGCGGCTACACCTTC	CASSEAAGIGGYTF
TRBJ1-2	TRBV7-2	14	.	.	TGTGCCAGCAGCTTAACCCGGACCGGGGGTGGCTACACCTTC	CASSLTRTGGGYTF
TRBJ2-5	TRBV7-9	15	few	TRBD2	TGTGCCAGCAGCTTAAACGGGGGGGATGAAGAGACCCAGTACTTC	CASSLNGGDEETQYF
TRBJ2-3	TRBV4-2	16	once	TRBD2	TGTGCCAGCAGCCAAGAAGGGGACCTAGCGGGGTATACGCAGTATTTT	CASSQEGDLAGYTQYF
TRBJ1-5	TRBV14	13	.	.	TGTGCCAGCAGCCAAGGGTGGAATCAGCCCCAGCATTTT	CASSQGWNQPQHF
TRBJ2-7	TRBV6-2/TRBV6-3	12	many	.	TGTGCCAGCAGTTACCCTTCCTACGAGCAGTACTTC	CASSYPSYEQYF
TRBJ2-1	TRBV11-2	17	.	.	TGTGCCAGCAGCTTAGGAGGGGTCCGGGGGCTCAGGAATGAGCAGTTCTTC	CASSLGGVRGLRNEQFF
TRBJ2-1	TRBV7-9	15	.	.	TGTGCCAGCAGCCAAAGGGCCGGTTTAACGAATGAGCAGTTCTTC	CASSQRAGLTNEQFF
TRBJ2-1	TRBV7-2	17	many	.	TGTGCCAGCAGCACCCCGGTCCGACTAGTCCTTATCAATGAGCAGTTCTTC	CASSTPVRLVLINEQFF
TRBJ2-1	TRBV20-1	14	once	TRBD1	TGCAGTGCTCGTGGGACAGGCGGGTACAATGAGCAGTTCTTC	CSARGTGGYNEQFF
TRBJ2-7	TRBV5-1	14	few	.	TGCGCCAGCAGCTTCGGACTAACTTCCTACGAGCAGTACTTC	CASSFGLTSYEQYF
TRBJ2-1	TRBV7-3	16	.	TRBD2	TGTGCCAGCAGCCCCTCTAGCGGGGGGCTCGGCAATGAGCAGTTCTTC	CASSPSSGGLGNEQFF
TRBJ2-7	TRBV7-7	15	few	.	TGTGCCAGCAGCCCCGGACAGCCCGGGTCCTACGAGCAGTACTTC	CASSPGQPGSYEQYF
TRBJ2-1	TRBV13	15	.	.	TGTGCCAGCAGCTTAGGGGGGGCGCTTATAAATGAGCAGTTCTTC	CASSLGGALINEQFF
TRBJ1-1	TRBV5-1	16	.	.	TGCGCCATCAGCTTGAGGAGGTCAAGCATGAACACTGAAGCTTTCTTT	CAISLRRSSMNTEAFF
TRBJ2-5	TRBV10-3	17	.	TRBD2	TGTGCCACGAGGAGCGGGGTTAGCGGGAGGACAAACAATGAGCAGTACTTC	CATRSGVSGRTNNEQYF
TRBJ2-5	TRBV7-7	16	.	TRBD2	TGTGCCAGCAGCTTAGGTCAAGCGGGGGCTCAAGAGACCCAGTACTTC	CASSLGQAGAQETQYF
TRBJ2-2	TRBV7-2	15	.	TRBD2	TGTGCCAGCAGGTCGGGACTAGTTAGCGCCGGGGAGCTGTTTTTT	CASRSGLVSAGELFF
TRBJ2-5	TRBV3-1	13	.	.	TGTGCCAGCAGCCAATCCCCACCATCGACCCAGTACTTC	CASSQSPPSTQYF